The following is a T cell receptor (beta chain) sequence with its context. The antigen this receptor binds is unknown. Per-nucleotide qualities are absent, and no much larger clonotype sits a single base away. This specimen comes from a study of T cell repertoires in cytomegalovirus infection (dated by TCRdb to the late 2010s). With regard to the full study: The HLA type of each donor mattered for the analysis, because public TCR beta signatures pointed to carriage of CMV infection along with the matching HLA type. Broader findings and caveats from the paper: In the ex vivo response, HLA-C-restricted CMV-specific TCR beta clonotypes were dominant, and in two of eight donors the single most frequent clonotype came from this HLA-C-restricted group. In both this cohort and an independent cohort of 350 to 400 donors, the cumulative frequency of public TCR beta family members distinguished carriers of CMV infection plus the relevant HLA type.

Via the germline V gene, CDR1 is MNHEY and CDR2 SVGEGT. The CDR3 holds 13 amino acids from the cysteine to the phenylalanine. Just the 39-base CDR3 DNA is kept, in frame starting at base 1. Trimming costs V 4 bases and J 3 bases, and their ends lie 9 bases apart. TCRdb records Illumina HiSeq 1500 as the sequencer. TCRdb reanalyzed the raw reads on its own, using fastp at Q25 for trimming and MiXCR for clone calling, and kept in-frame beta chains. Identical CDR3 protein sequences are pooled into one entry, listed with their most common genes and DNA. This sample holds 180,000 or so distinct CDR3 sequences; approximately 17% were observed only once. The ten largest clones add up to about 25% of the sample.

The clonotype originates from a human donor in good health (CMV status not recorded). Some clones in this sample may be carry-over from other donors' samples. Recombination joined TRBV6-2 or TRBV6-3 with TRBJ1-1, with TRBD1 perhaps the D gene, on 6 matching bases. The source material was CD8+ T cells from PBMCs. The CDR3 amino acid sequence is: CASSSRGHTEAFF. The sequence in DNA is TGTGCCAGCAGTTCGCGGGGGCACACTGAAGCTTTCTTT.